This T cell receptor (beta chain) was identified in a study of neurological immune-mediated disorders. At least ten counts were recorded for this clonotype. In germline, CDR1 is DFQATT, CDR2 SNEGSKA (reference sequence). V lost 5 bases and J 0 bases, leaving 10 bases between the germline ends. The CDR3 contains 13 residues. 5'RACE generated cDNA with 10-nucleotide random UMIs. TCRdb used MiXCR to reprocess the 5' RACE reads, holding one entry per CDR3 protein. The sample has roughly 41,000 distinct CDR3 sequences, roughly 2% seen once; the top ten hold around 2.1%. The chain is built from TRBV20-1 and TRBJ1-1; unclear D gene. The sequence was obtained from a woman aged 40 to 50 with multiple sclerosis. Sequencing was carried out using PBMCs. The CDR3 loop reads CSAPGGVNTEAFF. The CDR3, as DNA: TGCAGTGCTCCCGGCGGGGTGAACACTGAAGCTTTCTTT.